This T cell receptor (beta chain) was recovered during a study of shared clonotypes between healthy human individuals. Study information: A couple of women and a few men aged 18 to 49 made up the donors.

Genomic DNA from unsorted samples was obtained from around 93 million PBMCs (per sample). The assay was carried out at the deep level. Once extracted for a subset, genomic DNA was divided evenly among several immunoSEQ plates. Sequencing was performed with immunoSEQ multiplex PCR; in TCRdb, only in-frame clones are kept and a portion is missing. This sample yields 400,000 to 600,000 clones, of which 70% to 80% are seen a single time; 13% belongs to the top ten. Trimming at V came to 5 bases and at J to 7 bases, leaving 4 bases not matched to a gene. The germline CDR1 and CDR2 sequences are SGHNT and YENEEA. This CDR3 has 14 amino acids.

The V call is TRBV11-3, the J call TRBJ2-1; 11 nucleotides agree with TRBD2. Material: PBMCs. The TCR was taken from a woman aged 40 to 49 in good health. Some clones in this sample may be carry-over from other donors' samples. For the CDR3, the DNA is TGTGCCAGCAGCCAACTAGCGGGAGCAAATGAGCAGTTCTTC. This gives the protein CASSQLAGANEQFF.